What follows are 21 T cell receptor beta chains derived from one specimen sequenced in a study of blood T cell repertoires in COVID-19. The method was immunoSEQ multiplex PCR; TCRdb's version includes in-frame clones alone and lacks a portion of them. The sample lists 200,000 to 250,000 clones, 84% occurring once. Sequencing input: peripheral blood. The source is a woman of 80 years or more with active or convalescent COVID-19.

This clone was picked up one time. The V gene is TRBV30, the J gene TRBJ2-1, with D tentatively TRBD1 (5 bases). This CDR3 has 13 amino acids. Germline V CDR1 and CDR2: GTSNPN, SVGIG (reference sequence). The V end lost 0 bases, the J end lost 11 bases, and 14 bases lay between the germline ends. As DNA, the CDR3 is TGTGCCTGGAGTGTACTCCAGGGTCTGAAGCAGTTCTTC. Translating it yields CAWSVLQGLKQFF.

J is TRBJ1-6 and V is TRBV9; D gene ambiguous. Trimming took off 1 base at V and 4 bases at J, with 6 bases between the two ends. Germline CDR1 is SGDLS and CDR2 is YYNGEE. The CDR3 spans 14 residues. As DNA, the CDR3 is TGTGCCAGCAGCGTATATCCTTATAATTCACCCCTCCACTTT. It codes for CASSVYPYNSPLHF.

The rearrangement joins TRBV5-4 to TRBJ2-1, with a weak D call TRBD1 (5 bases). V was pared by 4 bases and J by 9 bases, with 14 bases between. There are 13 residues in the CDR3. Germline loops: CDR1 SGHNT, CDR2 YYREEE (reference sequence). CDR3 DNA sequence: TGTGCCAGCAGCCTGCCTTTAAGGGGTGAGCAGTTCTTC. Its protein product is CASSLPLRGEQFF.

The rearrangement uses TRBV5-8 and TRBJ2-3, with 8 bases that match TRBD2. The CDR3 loop spans 15 amino acids. The germline V gene has CDR1 SGHTS and CDR2 YDEGEE. The junction had 5 bases not matched to a gene; V was cut back by 0 bases and J by 5 bases. As DNA, the CDR3 is TGTGCCAGCAGCTTGGTCGGGGGGGCAGTAGATACGCAGTATTTT. The encoded protein is CASSLVGGAVDTQYF.

The V call is TRBV3-1 (or the pseudogene TRBV3-2), the J call TRBJ1-3; 7 bases fit TRBD1. Per germline, CDR1 LGHDT and CDR2 YNNKEL (reference sequence). This CDR3 comprises 15 residues. Losses at the gene ends were 4 bases for V and 0 bases for J; bases not matched to a gene: 3. Here the CDR3 DNA reads TGTGCCAGCAGCCGGGGACAGCCCTCTGGAAACACCATATATTTT. This gives the protein CASSRGQPSGNTIYF.

The J gene is TRBJ2-1, the V gene TRBV7-9, with TRBD2 matching over 9 bases. Germline V gene sequence: CDR1 SEHNR, CDR2 FQNEAQ (reference sequence). V lost 1 base, J lost 8 bases, and 12 bases stayed unmatched. There are 17 residues in the CDR3. CDR3 sequence (DNA): TGTGCCAGCAGCTTAGTTTTGTCGGCGGGGGGGCCTTATGAGCAGTTCTTC. Its translation is CASSLVLSAGGPYEQFF.

This chain uses TRBV7-3 with TRBJ2-3; unclear D gene. Trimming removed 5 bases from V and 2 bases from J, with 11 bases in between. The CDR3 contains 14 residues. Looked up from germline, CDR1 is SGHTA and CDR2 is FQGTGA. The CDR3 DNA follows: TGTGCCAGCAGCCACGGGTCCTACACAGATACGCAGTATTTT. It encodes CASSHGSYTDTQYF.

The chain's CDR3 is CASSSQRGGGHEQFF. DNA for the CDR3: TGTGCCAGCAGCTCACAGCGGGGAGGGGGGCATGAGCAGTTCTTC. This chain uses TRBV11-2 with TRBJ2-1; possible D gene TRBD2, 7 bases. Germline CDR1 and CDR2: SGHAT and FQNNGV. V shed 4 bases and J shed 8 bases, with 18 bases lying between them. This CDR3 comprises 15 residues.

The chain employs TRBV9 and TRBJ2-7; 10 nucleotides agree with TRBD2. Germline V gene sequence: CDR1 SGDLS, CDR2 YYNGEE. The junction had 12 bases not matched to a gene; V was cut back by 4 bases and J by 5 bases. The length of the CDR3 is 16 residues. CDR3 sequence reads: CASSSRSGTSVNEQYF. In DNA, the CDR3 is TGTGCCAGCAGCTCCCGGTCCGGGACTAGCGTTAACGAGCAGTACTTC.

The rearrangement joins TRBV14 to TRBJ1-6; the D is unclear. Trimming took 5 bases from V and 8 from J, leaving 10 bases between them. The CDR3 is made up of 13 amino acids. Germline CDR1 SGHDN, CDR2 FVKESK. DNA of the CDR3: TGTGCCAGCAGCACTTCTGTGGATTCACCCCTCCACTTT. The encoded protein is CASSTSVDSPLHF. The variable domain in full, with the rest retrieved from reference TRBV14 and TRBJ1-6, is EAGVTQFPSHSVIEKGQTVTLRCDPISGHDNLYWYRRVMGKEIKFLLHFVKESKQDESGMPNNRFLAERTGGTYSTLKVQPAELEDSGVYFCASSTSVDSPLHFGNGTRLTVT.

This clone turned up a few times. The chain combines TRBV21-1 with TRBJ1-5; the table's D call TRBD1 went unverified against the DNA. TRBV21-1 is listed as a pseudogene. The CDR3 covers 15 residues. The CDR3 DNA sequence: TGTGCCAGCAGCAACGGACAGGTTCTCAATCAGCCCCAGCATTTT. It translates to CASSNGQVLNQPQHF.

In DNA, the CDR3 is TGTGCCAGCAGCCCCCGAGCGGGGGTTTTCCAAGAGACCCAGTACTTC. Amino acids: CASSPRAGVFQETQYF. The rearrangement uses TRBV7-8 and TRBJ2-5; 8 bases are shared with TRBD2. Germline lookup yields CDR1 SGHVS and CDR2 FQNEAQ. J lost 1 base, V lost 5 bases, and 9 bases had no gene match. The CDR3 extends over 16 amino acids.

The rearrangement uses TRBV7-2 and TRBJ2-2; D not resolved. Germline loops: CDR1 SGHTA, CDR2 FQGNSA. V gave up 1 base and J gave up 0 bases, with 3 bases separating them. There are 14 residues in the CDR3. CDR3 in amino acids: CASSLGTNTGELFF. DNA of the CDR3: TGTGCCAGCAGCTTAGGTACGAACACCGGGGAGCTGTTTTTT. Together with reference TRBV7-2 and TRBJ2-2, the CDR3 gives the full variable domain: GAGVSQSPSNKVTEKGKDVELRCDPISGHTALYWYRQSLGQGLEFLIYFQGNSAPDKSGLPSDRFSAERTGGSVSTLTIQRTQQEDSAVYLCASSLGTNTGELFFGEGSRLTVL.

The chain employs TRBV19 and TRBJ2-2, with 9 bases that match TRBD1. Germline trimming cut 5 bases from V and 4 bases from J; bases unmatched to any gene: 8. The CDR3 covers 16 residues. The germline V gene encodes CDR1 LNHDA and CDR2 SQIVND (reference sequence). The CDR3 DNA sequence: TGTGCCAGTAGTCGGGGGACAGGGTCTAGCACCGGGGAGCTGTTTTTT. Protein sequence: CASSRGTGSSTGELFF.

This clone was seen more than once but under ten times. The V call is TRBV9, the J call TRBJ1-6, with 9 bases fitting TRBD1. The CDR3 is made up of 15 amino acids. Looked up from germline, CDR1 is SGDLS and CDR2 is YYNGEE. The V gene end was trimmed by 1 base and the J gene end by 9 bases; junction bases not matched to a gene: 5. CDR3 region: CASSVLGQGTSPLHF. The CDR3 nucleotides read TGTGCCAGCAGCGTACTGGGACAGGGAACTTCACCCCTCCACTTT.

The chain employs TRBV5-4 and TRBJ2-3; 7 positions agree with TRBD1. The CDR3 sequence is 18 residues long. CDR1 SGHNT and CDR2 YYREEE come from the germline V gene (reference sequence). V was pared by 4 bases and J by 3 bases, with 17 bases of the junction left unmatched. The CDR3 DNA follows: TGTGCCAGCAGCCCAAAGGGGGCGCGCTGGCGTGGGACAGATACGCAGTATTTT. Translated, it gives CASSPKGARWRGTDTQYF.

The chain links TRBV7-9 to TRBJ1-3; no firm D call. The V gene lost 1 base and the J gene lost 0 bases, with 13 bases spanning the gap. Germline assignment: CDR1 SEHNR and CDR2 FQNEAQ (reference sequence). The CDR3 covers 17 residues. The CDR3 coding sequence is TGTGCCAGCAGCTTAGATGGACTTCTAAGCTCTGGAAACACCATATATTTT. It yields the protein CASSLDGLLSSGNTIYF.

The chain links TRBV11-2 to TRBJ2-5; 7 bases map to TRBD2. The CDR3 is 16 amino acids. Germline V lookup: CDR1 SGHAT, CDR2 FQNNGV. V was clipped by 10 bases and J by 0 bases; unmatched bases: 14. The CDR3 protein is CATSKGWGGDQETQYF. CDR3 nucleotide sequence: TGTGCCACATCCAAAGGATGGGGGGGAGACCAAGAGACCCAGTACTTC.

The chain uses TRBV5-1 and TRBJ2-3; the match to TRBD2 covers 9 bases. The CDR3 spans 14 residues. Per the germline V gene, CDR1 is SGHRS and CDR2 is YFSETQ. V was clipped by 4 bases and J by 7 bases; unmatched bases: 7. The CDR3 sequence is CASSGGGATNTQYF. CDR3 sequence (DNA): TGCGCCAGCAGCGGCGGGGGGGCTACCAATACGCAGTATTTT.

This sequence joins TRBV9 and TRBJ2-1; 15 bases are a match to TRBD2. V dropped 4 bases and J dropped 7; count of bases not matched to a gene: 15. CDR3 length equals 19 residues. Germline assignment: CDR1 SGDLS and CDR2 YYNGEE. The CDR3 sequence is CASSSRDPGTSGRLNEQFF. The CDR3 DNA sequence: TGTGCCAGCAGCTCTAGAGATCCCGGGACTAGCGGGAGGTTAAATGAGCAGTTCTTC.

This clone has a single count. The chain couples TRBV11-2 to TRBJ2-5; maybe TRBD1 (5 bases). The V end was cut by 5 bases, the J end by 5 bases, with 12 bases between. In germline, CDR1 is SGHAT, CDR2 FQNNGV. This CDR3 spans 13 amino acids. In DNA, the CDR3 is TGTGCCAGCAGCACAGGTCATGGCGAGACCCAGTACTTC. Protein: CASSTGHGETQYF.